The next 30 T cell receptor beta chains were all read from a single sample in a study of CD8+CD57+ T cells in acquired aplastic anemia. TCR beta VDJ combinations and CDR3 sequences were profiled from genomic DNA. In TCRdb, the reads were re-called with MiXCR into one record per CDR3 protein. The sample holds some 42,000 distinct CDR3 sequences, around 63% seen once. The sequencing input was sorted CD4+, CD8+, or CD8+CD57+ T cells (not recorded which) from PBMCs. Receptors were obtained from a human donor in good health, serving as a control.

This clonotype appeared once. The chain carries TRBV29-1 and TRBJ2-3, with TRBD2 identical over 16 bases. The ends lost 5 bases at V and 0 bases at J; junction bases unmatched: 11. Germline loops: CDR1 SQVTM, CDR2 ANQGSEA. The CDR3 covers 19 residues. The chain's CDR3 is CSVPLRGLAGGPSTDTQYF. The CDR3 DNA reads as TGCAGCGTTCCGCTAAGGGGACTAGCGGGGGGGCCAAGCACAGATACGCAGTATTTT.

Ten or more counts support this clonotype. The gene calls are TRBV27 and TRBJ1-5; weak D call: TRBD1 (5 bases). V was cut by 2 bases and J by 6 bases, with 11 bases left in between. The germline V gene encodes CDR1 MNHEY and CDR2 SMNVEV (reference sequence). The CDR3 has 14 residues. The CDR3 here is CASSLRQGTQPQHF. The CDR3 bases are TGTGCCAGCAGTTTACGGCAGGGTACTCAGCCCCAGCATTTT.

This chain links TRBV20-1 with TRBJ1-2; D is unclear. Germline V lookup: CDR1 DFQATT, CDR2 SNEGSKA (reference sequence). This CDR3 is 15 amino acids long. The germline V and J ends were trimmed by 0 bases and 2 bases, with 13 bases remaining between them. CDR3 bases: TGCAGTGCTAGAGATCAGTTCCAAGAGAACTATGGCTACACCTTC. This translates into CSARDQFQENYGYTF.

J is TRBJ1-2 and V is TRBV2, with a tentative D call TRBD1 (5 bases). The ends were cut back, 5 bases at V and 4 bases at J, with 17 bases in the middle. The CDR3 extends over 15 amino acids. Germline V gene data show CDR1 as SNHLY and CDR2 as FYNNEI. The CDR3 spells CASSQRTPNPYGYTF. Here the CDR3 DNA reads TGTGCCAGCAGTCAAAGGACACCAAACCCCTATGGCTACACCTTC.

The chain is built from TRBV29-1 and TRBJ1-2; D gene uncertain. CDR3 length: 11 residues. The V end was cut by 3 bases, the J end by 8 bases, with 10 bases between. Germline V lookup: CDR1 SQVTM, CDR2 ANQGSEA. CDR3: CSVDWSEGYTF. CDR3 in DNA: TGCAGCGTTGACTGGAGTGAAGGCTACACCTTC.

The chain uses TRBV25-1 and TRBJ1-1, with D unresolved. The ends were cut back, 4 bases at V and 2 bases at J, with 11 bases in the middle. The V gene's germline CDR1 is MGHDK and CDR2 SYGVNS. The CDR3 loop spans 14 amino acids. The CDR3 DNA sequence: TGTGCCAGCAGTGCTTGGGTCAGTAACACTGAAGCTTTCTTT. Amino acid sequence: CASSAWVSNTEAFF.

This chain joins TRBV7-3 and TRBJ1-2, with 8 bases fitting TRBD1. The CDR3 is 18 amino acids. The germline CDR1 and CDR2 sequences are SGHTA and FQGTGA. The junction had 12 bases not matched to a gene; V was cut back by 0 bases and J by 3 bases. The CDR3 sequence is CASSLTYTGGAFDYGYTF. The CDR3 nucleotides read TGTGCCAGCAGCTTAACGTACACAGGGGGGGCGTTCGACTATGGCTACACCTTC.

The V call is TRBV2, the J call TRBJ1-1; 9 nucleotides align to TRBD1. Germline V gene lookup returns CDR1 SNHLY and CDR2 FYNNEI. V was pared by 6 bases and J by 4 bases, with 3 bases of the junction left unmatched. CDR3 size: 13 residues. CDR3 region: CASSDRGVTEAFF. The CDR3 coding sequence is TGTGCCAGCAGCGACAGGGGGGTCACTGAAGCTTTCTTT.

CDR3 DNA sequence: TGTGCCAGCAGCTTAGGCAGGGAAGCTTTCTTT. Residues: CASSLGREAFF. The V and J genes are TRBV7-9 and TRBJ1-1; D not resolved. There are 11 residues in the CDR3. The V end was cut by 1 base, the J end by 8 bases, with 5 bases between. Germline V CDR1 and CDR2: SEHNR, FQNEAQ (reference sequence).

This chain joins TRBV2 and TRBJ1-1, with 9 bases fitting TRBD1. The CDR3 is 14 residues long. The V gene end was trimmed by 6 bases and the J gene end by 2 bases; junction bases not matched to a gene: 4. Germline V gene sequence: CDR1 SNHLY, CDR2 FYNNEI. CDR3 sequence (DNA): TGTGCCAGCAGCGCGGACAGGGGCAACACTGAAGCTTTCTTT. This encodes CASSADRGNTEAFF.

The chain has TRBV29-1 and TRBJ1-2, with unresolved D. CDR1 is SQVTM and CDR2 is ANQGSEA in the germline V gene. This CDR3 has 11 residues. V dropped 3 bases and J dropped 5 bases, with 7 bases sitting between them. The CDR3 loop is CSVDSGYGYTF. For the CDR3, the DNA is TGCAGCGTTGACTCGGGGTATGGCTACACCTTC.

V gene TRBV12-3 or TRBV12-4 combines with J gene TRBJ1-2; D not certain. The CDR3 is 11 residues long. V lost 6 bases to trimming and J lost 6 bases, with 8 bases between them. DNA of the CDR3: TGTGCCAGCAGGAGCGGGGATGGCTACACCTTC. Amino acids: CASRSGDGYTF.

In its sample, this clonotype was seen a few times. V gene TRBV20-1 combines with J gene TRBJ2-5; 11 bases map to TRBD2. CDR3 length equals 17 residues. The germline CDR1 and CDR2 sequences are DFQATT and SNEGSKA (reference sequence). The junction had 9 bases not matched to a gene; V was cut back by 2 bases and J by 1 base. DNA for the CDR3: TGCAGTGCTAGATCCGCGCCTAGCGGGGGGCCCCAAGAGACCCAGTACTTC. Its translation: CSARSAPSGGPQETQYF.

This chain joins TRBV29-1 and TRBJ1-1; tentative D call: TRBD1 (5 bases). The germline CDR1 and CDR2 sequences are SQVTM and ANQGSEA. The CDR3 contains 13 residues. Trimming removed 5 bases from V and 0 bases from J, with 10 bases in between. CDR3 in DNA: TGCAGCGTTCTCAGGGCCATGAACACTGAAGCTTTCTTT. Residues: CSVLRAMNTEAFF. Drawing the rest from reference TRBV29-1 and TRBJ1-1, the complete variable domain is SAVISQKPSRDICQRGTSLTIQCQVDSQVTMMFWYRQQPGQSLTLIATANQGSEATYESGFVIDKFPISRPNLTFSTLTVSNMSPEDSSIYLCSVLRAMNTEAFFGQGTRLTVV.

This clonotype showed up many times. The rearrangement joins TRBV5-6 to TRBJ1-1, with D maybe TRBD1 (5 bases). CDR3 length equals 16 residues. In germline, CDR1 is SGHDT, CDR2 YYEEEE. V gave up 4 bases and J gave up 3 bases, with 19 bases separating them. CDR3: CASSPGPGRADTEAFF. The CDR3 DNA reads as TGTGCCAGCAGCCCGGGGCCGGGCAGGGCGGACACTGAAGCTTTCTTT. Variable domain in full (rest from reference TRBV5-6 and TRBJ1-1): DAGVTQSPTHLIKTRGQQVTLRCSPKSGHDTVSWYQQALGQGPQFIFQYYEEEERQRGNFPDRFSGHQFPNYSSELNVNALLLGDSALYLCASSPGPGRADTEAFFGQGTRLTVV.

V is TRBV15 and J is TRBJ1-6; D not resolved. Trimming pared 3 bases from V and 0 bases from J, leaving 6 bases between. Per the germline V gene, CDR1 is LNHNV and CDR2 is YYDKDF (reference sequence). The CDR3 runs to 15 residues. CDR3 coding DNA: TGTGCCACCAGCAGGTCAGACTCCTATAATTCACCCCTCCACTTT. The encoded protein is CATSRSDSYNSPLHF. The full variable domain, in which reference TRBV15 and TRBJ1-6 provide the parts outside the CDR3, is DAMVIQNPRYQVTQFGKPVTLSCSQTLNHNVMYWYQQKSSQAPKLLFHYYDKDFNNEADTPDNFQSRRPNTSFCFLDIRSPGLGDTAMYLCATSRSDSYNSPLHFGNGTRLTVT.

The chain combines TRBV7-6 with TRBJ1-5; tentative D call: TRBD1 (5 bases). CDR3 size: 15 residues. The V and J ends lost 4 bases and 6 bases respectively, with 16 bases between them. CDR1 and CDR2 (germline): SGHVS, FNYEAQ. DNA of the CDR3: TGTGCCAGCAGCTCCCGGGGGGAACTAGGTCAGCCCCAGCATTTT. It yields the protein CASSSRGELGQPQHF. The full variable domain, its missing parts supplied by reference TRBV7-6 and TRBJ1-5, is GAGVSQSPRYKVTKRGQDVALRCDPISGHVSLYWYRQALGQGPEFLTYFNYEAQQDKSGLPNDRFSAERPEGSISTLTIQRTEQRDSAMYRCASSSRGELGQPQHFGDGTRLSIL.

This clonotype was picked up many times. The V and J genes are TRBV5-8 and TRBJ2-3; 10 bases are a match to TRBD2. Trimming removed 3 bases from V and 2 bases from J; junction bases left unmatched: 3. Per germline, CDR1 SGHTS and CDR2 YDEGEE. The CDR3 runs to 15 residues. DNA for the CDR3: TGTGCCAGCAGCTCAGCGGGGGGGATCACAGATACGCAGTATTTT. Residues: CASSSAGGITDTQYF.

V usage is TRBV10-1 and J usage is TRBJ1-1; perhaps TRBD1 as D (5 bases). The CDR3 extends over 14 amino acids. V was clipped by 2 bases and J by 1 base, with 8 bases between them. From germline, CDR1 is WNHNN and CDR2 SYGVQD (reference sequence). The CDR3 DNA reads TGCGCCAGCAGTGAGCGGACAACGAACACTGAAGCTTTCTTT. Its translation: CASSERTTNTEAFF.

The V and J genes are TRBV19 and TRBJ1-2; D gene ambiguous. The CDR3 totals 14 residues. The germline V gene has CDR1 LNHDA and CDR2 SQIVND (reference sequence). Trimming pared 3 bases from V and 3 bases from J, leaving 11 bases between. The CDR3 loop reads CASSIRVVDYGYTF. CDR3 bases: TGTGCCAGTAGTATTAGGGTAGTAGACTATGGCTACACCTTC.

By share, this clonotype counts as medium-sized. The genes are TRBV20-1 and TRBJ2-1; D perhaps matches TRBD1 (6 bases). The CDR3 sequence is 14 residues long. The V gene lost 3 bases and the J gene lost 6 bases, with 15 bases spanning the gap. Per the germline V gene, CDR1 is DFQATT and CDR2 is SNEGSKA (reference sequence). In DNA form, the CDR3 reads TGCAGTGCTAGGTCAGGGGTTGGAGGCAATGAGCAGTTCTTC. It translates to CSARSGVGGNEQFF.

Notes on this clonotype: Without the conserved terminal phenylalanine or tryptophan, this CDR3 likely stems from a read error. It is unclear where the CDR3 begins or ends on the DNA, so no DNA is shown, and the CDR3 is as TCRdb lists it. The chain joins TRBV7-9 to TRBJ2-7; TRBD1, the D gene given by the table, was not confirmed from the DNA. The germline gives CDR1 SEHNR, CDR2 FQNEAQ (reference sequence). The CDR3 totals 15 residues, both ends included. CDR3: CASSFRTGETFEQYL.

This clonotype was counted many times. V gene TRBV14 combines with J gene TRBJ2-3, with 7 nucleotides matching TRBD2. This CDR3 is 16 amino acids long. With 1 base clipped from V and 2 bases from J, the junction kept 6 bases outside the gene matches. Per germline, CDR1 SGHDN and CDR2 FVKESK. CDR3 nucleotides: TGTGCCAGCAGCCAAGGAAGGACTAGTCTCACAGATACGCAGTATTTT. It codes for CASSQGRTSLTDTQYF.

This clonotype is a singleton in its sample. J is TRBJ2-5 and V is TRBV11-1; D is unclear. V lost 5 bases and J lost 2, with 12 bases in between. Germline V gives CDR1 SGHAT, CDR2 FQDESV (reference sequence). The CDR3 covers 14 residues. The CDR3 DNA sequence: TGTGCCAGCAGCGAAGGGATGGGGCAAGAGACCCAGTACTTC. Translated, it gives CASSEGMGQETQYF.

The genes are TRBV19 and TRBJ2-3; 8 nucleotides line up with TRBD2. CDR3 size: 16 residues. V shed 6 bases, J shed 0 bases, and the junction held 8 bases outside the gene matches. Germline values: CDR1 LNHDA, CDR2 SQIVND (reference sequence). CDR3 DNA: TGTGCCAGTAGCGGGGGGGCCTCGGTGAGCACAGATACGCAGTATTTT. Translating it yields CASSGGASVSTDTQYF.

This clonotype appeared a single time. The rearrangement links TRBV4-1 to TRBJ2-5; 10 nucleotides align to TRBD2. V was pared by 1 base and J by 3 bases, with 2 bases of the junction left unmatched. This CDR3 contains 15 residues. In germline, CDR1 is MGHRA, CDR2 YSYEKL. The CDR3 region is CASSQGLAGEETQYF. In DNA, the CDR3 is TGCGCCAGCAGCCAAGGGCTAGCGGGGGAAGAGACCCAGTACTTC.

The chain employs TRBV29-1 and TRBJ1-1, with 8 bases matching TRBD1. Germline CDR1 SQVTM, CDR2 ANQGSEA. V trimming: 4 bases; J trimming: 4 bases; junction bases outside the gene matches: 8. This CDR3 has 14 residues. Written as DNA, the CDR3 is TGCAGCGTTGGGCCGACAGGGGCGGGCACTGAAGCTTTCTTT. Translation gives CSVGPTGAGTEAFF.

For the CDR3, the DNA is TGTGCCTGGAGTGGACAGATCGGGTTTCGGGGCTACACCTTC. Translated: CAWSGQIGFRGYTF. The gene calls are TRBV19 and TRBJ1-2, with D maybe TRBD1 (6 bases). CDR1 is LNHDA, CDR2 SQIVND, per germline (reference sequence). V was pared by 11 bases and J by 8 bases, with 24 bases between. The CDR3 extends over 14 amino acids.

This clonotype was seen at least ten times. This chain connects TRBV9 to TRBJ1-1; TRBD1 might be the D (6 bases). Trimming took 3 bases from V and 0 from J, leaving 12 bases between them. Germline V lookup: CDR1 SGDLS, CDR2 YYNGEE. There are 15 residues in the CDR3. In nucleotides, the CDR3 is TGTGCCAGCAGCGACGGAACAGGGATGAACACTGAAGCTTTCTTT. Its translation is CASSDGTGMNTEAFF. Drawing the rest from reference TRBV9 and TRBJ1-1, the complete variable domain is DSGVTQTPKHLITATGQRVTLRCSPRSGDLSVYWYQQSLDQGLQFLIQYYNGEERAKGNILERFSAQQFPDLHSELNLSSLELGDSALYFCASSDGTGMNTEAFFGQGTRLTVV.

The V call is TRBV19, the J call TRBJ2-5, with a weak D call TRBD2 (5 bases). Germline-derived CDR1 and CDR2 are LNHDA and SQIVND (reference sequence). The length of the CDR3 is 13 residues. The ends were cut back, 5 bases at V and 5 bases at J, with 12 bases in the middle. CDR3 nucleotides: TGTGCCAGTAGTCCCCTCGGGGAGGAGACCCAGTACTTC. Translated: CASSPLGEETQYF.